One and the same sample provided the 6 T cell receptor beta chains below, sequenced in a study of shared clonotypes between healthy human individuals (dated by TCRdb to the early 2020s). Library generation was performed with the immunoSEQ multiplex PCR assay. TCRdb holds this immuneACCESS table with in-frame rearrangements only. Some clones are missing; in checked studies, unresolved V genes explain under half, and the rest has no known cause. The sample has hundreds of thousands of clones on record, approximately 79% of them singletons. The ten most abundant clones make up about 2% of the sample. Input material: memory CD4+ T cells sorted from blood. The cell subset or site label on this specimen signifies: CD45RA-negative fraction. These receptors came from a woman in her twenties or thirties in good health.

For this clone: The sample carries other DNA sequences with the same CDR3. V usage is TRBV5-1 and J usage is TRBJ1-1, with TRBD1 identical over 8 bases. The CDR3 consists of 14 residues. The germline gives CDR1 SGHRS, CDR2 YFSETQ. The V and J ends lost 4 bases and 4 bases, in that order; junction bases with no gene match: 6. The CDR3 spells CASSGGQEGTEAFF. CDR3 DNA: TGCGCCAGCAGCGGGGGACAGGAGGGCACTGAAGCTTTCTTT.

This clone was found a few times. The rearrangement links TRBV4-1 to TRBJ1-6; weak D call: TRBD1 (6 bases). With 2 bases removed from V and 7 bases from J, the gap between germline ends came to 18 bases. The germline gives CDR1 MGHRA, CDR2 YSYEKL. CDR3 length: 17 amino acids. In nucleotides, the CDR3 is TGCGCCAGCAGCCAAACCTCTCAGGGGCCCCTAAATTCACCCCTCCACTTT. As protein: CASSQTSQGPLNSPLHF.

This chain uses TRBV5-1 with TRBJ2-1; 8 bases align to TRBD2. This CDR3 contains 16 residues. J lost 1 base, V lost 1 base, and 4 bases had no gene match. Looked up from germline, CDR1 is SGHRS and CDR2 is YFSETQ. The CDR3 DNA reads as TGCGCCAGCAGCTTGAGATTAGCGGGATCCTACAATGAGCAGTTCTTC. It yields the protein CASSLRLAGSYNEQFF.

There are many counts of this clone. This sequence joins TRBV29-1 and TRBJ1-2, with TRBD1 matching 8 bases. Germline CDR1 and CDR2: SQVTM and ANQGSEA. V lost 4 bases to trimming and J lost 7 bases; unmatched junction nucleotides: 8. The CDR3 covers 13 residues. CDR3 in amino acids: CSVGGQGGSGYTF. In DNA form, the CDR3 reads TGCAGCGTTGGAGGACAGGGAGGCTCTGGCTACACCTTC.

The chain is built from TRBV10-3 and TRBJ2-3; 10 nucleotides agree with TRBD1. The CDR3 has 15 residues. Germline loops: CDR1 ENHRY, CDR2 SYGVKD. The V gene end was trimmed by 6 bases and the J gene end by 6 bases; junction bases not matched to a gene: 9. The CDR3 DNA follows: TGTGCCATCAGGGCGGGACAGGGGACTTCCGATACGCAGTATTTT. Protein: CAIRAGQGTSDTQYF.

The chain joins TRBV7-7 to TRBJ2-5; the D call may be TRBD1 or TRBD2 (5 bases each). The V end was cut by 3 bases, the J end by 2 bases, with 13 bases between. Germline loops: CDR1 SSHAT, CDR2 FNYEAQ (reference sequence). CDR3 length equals 15 residues. The CDR3 sequence is CASSLGLERQETQYF. DNA for the CDR3: TGTGCCAGCAGCTTGGGGCTCGAGCGGCAAGAGACCCAGTACTTC.